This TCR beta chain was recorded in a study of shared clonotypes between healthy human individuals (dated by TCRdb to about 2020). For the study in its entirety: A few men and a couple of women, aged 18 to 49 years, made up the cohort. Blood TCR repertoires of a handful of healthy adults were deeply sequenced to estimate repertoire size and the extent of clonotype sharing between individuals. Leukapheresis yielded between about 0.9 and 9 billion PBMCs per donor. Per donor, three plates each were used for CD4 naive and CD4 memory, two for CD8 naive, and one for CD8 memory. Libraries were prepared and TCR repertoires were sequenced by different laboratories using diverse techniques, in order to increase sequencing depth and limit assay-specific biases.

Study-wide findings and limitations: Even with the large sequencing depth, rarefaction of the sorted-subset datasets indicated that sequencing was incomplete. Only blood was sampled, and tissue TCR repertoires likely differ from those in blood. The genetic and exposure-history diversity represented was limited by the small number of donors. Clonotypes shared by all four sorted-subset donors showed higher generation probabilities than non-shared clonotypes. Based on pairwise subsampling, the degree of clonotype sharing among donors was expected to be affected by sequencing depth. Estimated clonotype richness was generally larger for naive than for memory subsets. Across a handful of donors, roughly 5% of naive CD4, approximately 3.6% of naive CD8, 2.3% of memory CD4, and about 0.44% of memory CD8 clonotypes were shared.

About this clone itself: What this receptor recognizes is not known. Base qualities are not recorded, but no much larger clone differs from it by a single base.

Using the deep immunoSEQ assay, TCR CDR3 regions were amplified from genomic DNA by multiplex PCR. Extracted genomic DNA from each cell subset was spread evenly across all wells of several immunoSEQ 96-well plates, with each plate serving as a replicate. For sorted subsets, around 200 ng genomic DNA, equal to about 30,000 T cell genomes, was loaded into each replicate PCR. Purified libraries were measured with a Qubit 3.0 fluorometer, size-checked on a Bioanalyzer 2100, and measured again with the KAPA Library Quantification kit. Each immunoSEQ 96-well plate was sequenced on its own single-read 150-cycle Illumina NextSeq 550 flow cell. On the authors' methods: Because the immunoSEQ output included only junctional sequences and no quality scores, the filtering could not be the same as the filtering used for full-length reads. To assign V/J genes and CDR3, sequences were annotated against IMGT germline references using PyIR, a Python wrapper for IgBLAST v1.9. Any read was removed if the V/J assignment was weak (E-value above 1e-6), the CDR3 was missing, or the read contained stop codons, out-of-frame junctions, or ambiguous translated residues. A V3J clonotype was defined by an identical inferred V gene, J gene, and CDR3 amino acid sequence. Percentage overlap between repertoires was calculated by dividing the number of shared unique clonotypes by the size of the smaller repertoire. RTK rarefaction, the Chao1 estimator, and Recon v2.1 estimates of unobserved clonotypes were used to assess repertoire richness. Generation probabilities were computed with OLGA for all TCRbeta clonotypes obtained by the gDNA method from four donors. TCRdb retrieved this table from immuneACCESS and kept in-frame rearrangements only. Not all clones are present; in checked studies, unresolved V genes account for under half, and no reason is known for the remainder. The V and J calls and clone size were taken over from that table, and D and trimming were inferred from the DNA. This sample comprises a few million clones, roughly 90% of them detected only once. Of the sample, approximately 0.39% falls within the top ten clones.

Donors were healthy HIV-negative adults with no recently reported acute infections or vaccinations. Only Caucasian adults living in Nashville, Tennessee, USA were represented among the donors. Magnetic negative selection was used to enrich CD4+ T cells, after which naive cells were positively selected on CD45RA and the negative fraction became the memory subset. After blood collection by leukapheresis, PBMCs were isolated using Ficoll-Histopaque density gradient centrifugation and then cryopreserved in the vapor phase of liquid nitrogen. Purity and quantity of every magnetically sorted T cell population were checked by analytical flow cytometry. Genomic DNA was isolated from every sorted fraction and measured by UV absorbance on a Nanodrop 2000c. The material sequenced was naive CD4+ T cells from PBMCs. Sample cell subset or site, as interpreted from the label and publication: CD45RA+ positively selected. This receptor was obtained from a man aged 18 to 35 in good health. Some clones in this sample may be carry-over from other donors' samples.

Here the CDR3 is given as CSVDGTGFFDEQFF. DNA sequence: TGCAGCGTTGACGGGACAGGGTTTTTCGATGAGCAGTTCTTC. The rearrangement joined TRBV29-1 to TRBJ2-1, with 9 middle bases fitting TRBD1. The cysteine opens and the phenylalanine closes a CDR3 of 14 amino acids. The DNA shown is the 42-base CDR3, in frame from base 1. From V the trimming removes 3 bases and from J it removes 8 bases, while the gene matches leave 8 bases of the junction unaccounted for. CDR1 and CDR2 (SQVTM, ANQGSEA) derive from the germline V gene.